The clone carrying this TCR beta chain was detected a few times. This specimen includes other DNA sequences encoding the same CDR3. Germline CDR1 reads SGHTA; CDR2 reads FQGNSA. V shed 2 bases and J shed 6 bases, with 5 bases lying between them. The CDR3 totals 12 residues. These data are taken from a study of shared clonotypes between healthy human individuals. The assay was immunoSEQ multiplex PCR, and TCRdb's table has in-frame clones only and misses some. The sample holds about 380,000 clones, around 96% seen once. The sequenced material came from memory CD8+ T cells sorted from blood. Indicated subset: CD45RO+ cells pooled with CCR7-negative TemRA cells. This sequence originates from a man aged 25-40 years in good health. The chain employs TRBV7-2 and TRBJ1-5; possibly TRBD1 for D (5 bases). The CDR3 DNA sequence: TGTGCCAGCAGCTTACAGGGTCAGCCCCAGCATTTT. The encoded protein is CASSLQGQPQHF.